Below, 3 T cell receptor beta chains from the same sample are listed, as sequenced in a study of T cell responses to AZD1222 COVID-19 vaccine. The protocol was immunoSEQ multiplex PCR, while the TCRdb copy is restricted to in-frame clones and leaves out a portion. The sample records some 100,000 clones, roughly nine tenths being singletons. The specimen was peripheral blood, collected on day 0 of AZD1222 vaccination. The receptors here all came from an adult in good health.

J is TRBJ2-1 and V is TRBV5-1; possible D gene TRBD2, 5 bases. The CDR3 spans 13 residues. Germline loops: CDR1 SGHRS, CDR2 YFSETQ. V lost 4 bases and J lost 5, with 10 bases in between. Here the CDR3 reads CASSVLGNNEQFF. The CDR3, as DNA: TGCGCCAGCAGCGTACTAGGAAACAATGAGCAGTTCTTC.

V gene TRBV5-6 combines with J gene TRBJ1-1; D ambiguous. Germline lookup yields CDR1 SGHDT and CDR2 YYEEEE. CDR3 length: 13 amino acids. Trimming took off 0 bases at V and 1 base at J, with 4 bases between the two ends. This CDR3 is CASSLGANTEAFF. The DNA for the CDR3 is TGTGCCAGCAGCTTGGGAGCGAACACTGAAGCTTTCTTT.

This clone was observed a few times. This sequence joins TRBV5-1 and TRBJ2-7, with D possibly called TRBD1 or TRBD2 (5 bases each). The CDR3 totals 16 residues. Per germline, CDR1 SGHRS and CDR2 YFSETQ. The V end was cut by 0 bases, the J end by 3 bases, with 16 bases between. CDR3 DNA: TGCGCCAGCAGCTTGGCGGTTGGTGGGGGATTCTACGAGCAGTACTTC. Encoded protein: CASSLAVGGGFYEQYF.